Presented here are 30 T cell receptor beta chains from one specimen sequenced in a study of blood T cell repertoires in COVID-19. The protocol was immunoSEQ multiplex PCR, while the TCRdb copy is restricted to in-frame clones and leaves out a portion. The sample gives around 190,000 clones, roughly 90% of which show up once; under 2% is in the top ten. The sequenced material came from peripheral blood. The receptor set was obtained from a man younger than 35 with active or convalescent COVID-19.

The rearrangement joins TRBV7-2 to TRBJ2-3, with unresolved D. The germline V and J ends were trimmed by 10 bases and 1 base, with 15 bases remaining between them. CDR3 length: 14 residues. CDR1 is SGHTA and CDR2 is FQGNSA in the germline V gene. The CDR3 reads CATRSETGTDTQYF. The CDR3 DNA sequence: TGTGCCACCAGATCGGAGACTGGCACAGATACGCAGTATTTT. Using reference TRBV7-2 and TRBJ2-3 for the parts outside the CDR3, the full variable domain is GAGVSQSPSNKVTEKGKDVELRCDPISGHTALYWYRQSLGQGLEFLIYFQGNSAPDKSGLPSDRFSAERTGGSVSTLTIQRTQQEDSAVYLCATRSETGTDTQYFGPGTRLTVL.

The chain combines TRBV5-1 with TRBJ1-4, with a tentative D call TRBD1 (6 bases). The CDR3 is 15 residues long. Looked up from germline, CDR1 is SGHRS and CDR2 is YFSETQ. Trimming removed 3 bases at V and 3 bases at J, with 12 bases between. The CDR3 DNA reads TGCGCCAGCAGCTCCGACGAGGGGGCTAATGAAAAACTGTTTTTT. Residues: CASSSDEGANEKLFF. Looking up the rest from reference TRBV5-1 and TRBJ1-4 gives the full variable domain: KAGVTQTPRYLIKTRGQQVTLSCSPISGHRSVSWYQQTPGQGLQFLFEYFSETQRNKGNFPGRFSGRQFSNSRSEMNVSTLELGDSALYLCASSSDEGANEKLFFGSGTQLSVL.

This clone was seen a handful of times. The rearrangement joins TRBV15 to TRBJ1-2, with 7 bases lining up with TRBD1. Germline V lookup: CDR1 LNHNV, CDR2 YYDKDF (reference sequence). CDR3 length: 13 amino acids. V dropped 3 bases and J dropped 6; count of bases not matched to a gene: 4. CDR3 coding DNA: TGTGCCACCAGCAGGGGACAGCAGGATGGCTACACCTTC. Translation: CATSRGQQDGYTF.

This clone has just a few counts. For the CDR3, the DNA is TGTGCCTGGAGTGTAGGACAGGGGGTGCAGCCCCAGCATTTT. This gives the protein CAWSVGQGVQPQHF. V usage is TRBV30 and J usage is TRBJ1-5; 10 bases are a match to TRBD1. Germline CDR1 is GTSNPN and CDR2 is SVGIG (reference sequence). The CDR3 runs to 14 residues. Trimming cost V 0 bases and J 7 bases; bases outside gene matches: 3.

The chain is built from TRBV7-2 and TRBJ2-3, with a tentative D call TRBD1 (6 bases). The CDR3 runs to 12 residues. Germline V gives CDR1 SGHTA, CDR2 FQGNSA. Trimming stripped 3 bases from V and 8 bases from J, with 9 bases between. DNA for the CDR3: TGTGCCAGCAGCTTCGAAGGGGGTACGCAGTATTTT. It codes for CASSFEGGTQYF.

In DNA, the CDR3 is TGTGCCAGCAGCGTAGGCTTTGGGGGAGGGAGCACAGATACGCAGTATTTT. Translated, it gives CASSVGFGGGSTDTQYF. This rearrangement joins TRBV9 to TRBJ2-3; 7 bases line up with TRBD2. CDR1 and CDR2 from the germline V gene are SGDLS and YYNGEE. CDR3 length: 17 amino acids. The trim removed 0 bases at V and 0 bases at J, leaving 7 bases unmatched.

This clone showed up just once. The chain joins TRBV29-1 to TRBJ1-1, with TRBD1 matching 8 bases. Germline V lookup: CDR1 SQVTM, CDR2 ANQGSEA. The ends lost 4 bases at V and 1 base at J; junction bases unmatched: 5. This CDR3 has 14 amino acids. The CDR3 here is CSVVMGTGNTEAFF. CDR3 bases: TGCAGCGTTGTAATGGGGACAGGGAACACTGAAGCTTTCTTT.

This chain joins TRBV3-1 (or the pseudogene TRBV3-2) and TRBJ2-5, with a possible D match to TRBD2 (7 bases). Germline V gene data show CDR1 as LGHDT and CDR2 as YNNKEL (reference sequence). This CDR3 spans 13 amino acids. V was pared by 8 bases and J by 5 bases, with 15 bases between. The CDR3 here is CASLGGARETQYF. The DNA for the CDR3 is TGTGCCAGCTTGGGGGGGGCTCGGGAGACCCAGTACTTC.

J is TRBJ2-3 and V is TRBV7-9, with 9 bases matching TRBD1. The CDR3 sequence is 15 residues long. Per the germline V gene, CDR1 is SEHNR and CDR2 is FQNEAQ (reference sequence). The V segment lost 5 bases and the J segment 5 bases; nucleotides outside the gene matches: 8. This chain's CDR3 is CASSQTGGGRDTQYF. CDR3 sequence (DNA): TGTGCCAGCAGCCAGACAGGGGGTGGTAGAGATACGCAGTATTTT.

The chain is built from TRBV5-1 and TRBJ2-3, with 7 positions matching TRBD2. J lost 0 bases, V lost 2 bases, and 3 bases had no gene match. This CDR3 has 15 amino acids. Germline V lookup: CDR1 SGHRS, CDR2 YFSETQ. The CDR3 DNA is TGCGCCAGCAGCTTCCTGGGGGGGAGCACAGATACGCAGTATTTT. Its protein is CASSFLGGSTDTQYF.

This chain uses TRBV19 with TRBJ1-2, with D possibly TRBD1 on 5 matching bases. Germline assignment: CDR1 LNHDA and CDR2 SQIVND (reference sequence). The CDR3 spans 13 residues. V lost 8 bases and J 1 base, leaving 11 bases between the germline ends. CDR3 in amino acids: CASGQGNNYGYTF. The CDR3 nucleotides read TGTGCCAGTGGGCAGGGAAATAACTATGGCTACACCTTC.

The chain carries TRBV3-1 (or the pseudogene TRBV3-2) and TRBJ2-7; no clear D. Germline V gene sequence: CDR1 LGHDT, CDR2 YNNKEL (reference sequence). The CDR3 totals 14 residues. V was shortened by 4 bases and J by 3 bases, with 13 bases between the two germline ends. In DNA, the CDR3 is TGTGCCAGCAGCCGGCAGACACCTCTCTACGAGCAGTACTTC. This translates into CASSRQTPLYEQYF.

This chain links TRBV7-9 with TRBJ1-3, with 8 nucleotides matching TRBD1. From germline, CDR1 is SEHNR and CDR2 FQNEAQ (reference sequence). The CDR3 has 15 residues. Trimming cost V 3 bases and J 5 bases; bases outside gene matches: 6. For the CDR3, the DNA is TGTGCCAGCAGCTTCCTACAGGGGGGAAGAAACACCATATATTTT. Residues: CASSFLQGGRNTIYF.

The chain combines TRBV7-2 with TRBJ2-3; 10 nucleotides agree with TRBD2. Germline CDR1 SGHTA, CDR2 FQGNSA. CDR3 length: 14 amino acids. The V and J ends lost 9 bases and 3 bases, in that order; junction bases with no gene match: 6. The CDR3 reads CASQAGGPTDTQYF. The CDR3 DNA reads as TGTGCCAGTCAAGCGGGAGGGCCAACAGATACGCAGTATTTT.

The rearrangement joins TRBV5-6 to TRBJ1-4; D is undetermined. Trimming removed 4 bases from V and 0 bases from J, with 4 bases in between. CDR1 and CDR2 (germline): SGHDT, YYEEEE. The CDR3 runs 13 residues. The CDR3 DNA reads as TGTGCCAGCAGCCTTACAACTAATGAAAAACTGTTTTTT. As protein: CASSLTTNEKLFF.

The chain couples TRBV6-2 or TRBV6-3 to TRBJ1-5; 12 nucleotides match TRBD1. J gave up 2 bases and V 5 bases, and 10 bases lay outside the gene matches. Germline CDR1 reads MNHEY; CDR2 reads SVGEGT. This CDR3 has 18 amino acids. CDR3 sequence reads: CASSPEGQGARGNQPQHF. The CDR3 nucleotides are TGTGCCAGCAGTCCCGAGGGACAGGGGGCGCGGGGCAATCAGCCCCAGCATTTT.

The chain uses TRBV6-4 and TRBJ2-1, with 9 bases that match TRBD1. The CDR3 covers 16 residues. Germline loops: CDR1 MRHNA, CDR2 SNTAGT. With 2 bases clipped from V and 8 bases from J, the junction kept 10 bases outside the gene matches. The CDR3 DNA is TGTGCCAGCAGTGACAGACAGGGGGGGGTTTTGGATGAGCAGTTCTTC. Translating gives CASSDRQGGVLDEQFF.

DNA of the CDR3: TGTGCCAGCAGTGAAGCGCGCGCCCGCATTTGGACATCCCCCCCTGGGCAGTACTTC. It translates to CASSEARARIWTSPPGQYF. This chain uses TRBV6-1 with TRBJ2-7, with D perhaps TRBD1 (5 bases). V lost 0 bases and J lost 9, with 30 bases in between. The CDR3 loop spans 19 amino acids. Germline assignment: CDR1 MNHNS and CDR2 SASEGT.

The rearrangement uses TRBV5-1 and TRBJ1-4; 8 bases line up with TRBD1. CDR1 SGHRS and CDR2 YFSETQ come from the germline V gene. J gave up 6 bases and V 1 base, and 5 bases lay outside the gene matches. The CDR3 extends over 15 amino acids. CDR3 sequence reads: CASSLWTGPDEKLFF. CDR3 DNA sequence: TGCGCCAGCAGCTTGTGGACAGGGCCGGATGAAAAACTGTTTTTT.

The chain couples TRBV4-1 to TRBJ2-2; 10 bases map to TRBD1. Germline assignment: CDR1 MGHRA and CDR2 YSYEKL. The CDR3 consists of 16 residues. With V trimmed by 2 bases and J by 5 bases, 5 bases remained unmatched. DNA for the CDR3: TGCGCCAGCAGCCAACGACAGGGGGCCTGGACCGGGGAGCTGTTTTTT. This gives the protein CASSQRQGAWTGELFF.

This clone was found once. The chain links TRBV6-5 to TRBJ2-7; 11 bases agree with TRBD2. Germline CDR1 reads MNHEY; CDR2 reads SVGAGI. Germline trimming cut 6 bases from V and 2 bases from J; bases unmatched to any gene: 3. This CDR3 is 14 amino acids long. This chain's CDR3 is CASRVAGGTYEQYF. CDR3 DNA sequence: TGTGCCAGCAGAGTAGCGGGAGGGACCTACGAGCAGTACTTC.

The rearrangement joins TRBV7-2 to TRBJ2-1; 13 nucleotides agree with TRBD2. This CDR3 region has 16 residues. Germline V gene data show CDR1 as SGHTA and CDR2 as FQGNSA. Germline trimming cut 5 bases from V and 4 bases from J; bases unmatched to any gene: 5. CDR3 DNA: TGTGCCAGCAGCGCCGGGACTAGCGGGAAATACAATGAGCAGTTCTTC. Its translation: CASSAGTSGKYNEQFF.

The chain has TRBV6-5 and TRBJ1-2; D might be TRBD1 (5 bases). The CDR3 extends over 16 amino acids. The germline V and J ends were trimmed by 0 bases and 3 bases, with 14 bases remaining between them. The germline CDR1 and CDR2 sequences are MNHEY and SVGAGI. CDR3 coding DNA: TGTGCCAGCAGTTACTCGGGGCAGGGCTCTCACTATGGCTACACCTTC. Translated, it gives CASSYSGQGSHYGYTF.

The chain recombines TRBV10-3 with TRBJ2-3, with 14 bases lining up with TRBD2. The V segment lost 3 bases and the J segment 5 bases; nucleotides outside the gene matches: 1. CDR1 is ENHRY, CDR2 SYGVKD, per germline. The CDR3 spans 15 residues. CDR3 sequence: CAISDGTSGRDTQYF. The CDR3 DNA reads TGTGCCATCAGTGACGGGACTAGCGGGAGAGATACGCAGTATTTT.

The chain recombines TRBV24-1 with TRBJ2-3, with TRBD2 matching over 8 bases. Looked up from germline, CDR1 is KGHDR and CDR2 is SFDVKD. V dropped 9 bases and J dropped 0; count of bases not matched to a gene: 1. The CDR3 totals 13 residues. In nucleotides, the CDR3 is TGTGCCACCTCGGGAGGGAGCACAGATACGCAGTATTTT. It translates to CATSGGSTDTQYF.

This chain joins TRBV21-1 and TRBJ2-1; the table gives TRBD2 as D, unverified against the DNA. TRBV21-1 is an annotated pseudogene. This CDR3 spans 16 amino acids. The CDR3 DNA reads TGTGCCAGCAGCAAAGTTATCGGTTGCTCCTACAATGAGCAGTTCTTC. This sequence encodes CASSKVIGCSYNEQFF.

J is TRBJ1-1 and V is TRBV6-1; D not certain. The CDR3 has 13 amino acids. CDR1 MNHNS and CDR2 SASEGT come from the germline V gene. V was shortened by 0 bases and J by 11 bases, with 13 bases between the two germline ends. In nucleotides, the CDR3 is TGTGCCAGCAGTGAAGCTGGAGCAAGCCGGGCTTTCTTT. This gives the protein CASSEAGASRAFF.

V and J are TRBV2 and TRBJ1-1; a weak D match, TRBD1 (6 bases). Germline lookup yields CDR1 SNHLY and CDR2 FYNNEI. The CDR3 contains 11 residues. The ends were cut back, 8 bases at V and 8 bases at J, with 12 bases in the middle. The DNA of the CDR3 is TGTGCCAGCTTCCAGGGGTTAGAAGCTTTCTTT. This translates into CASFQGLEAFF. The complete variable domain, with remaining parts taken from reference TRBV2 and TRBJ1-1, reads EPEVTQTPSHQVTQMGQEVILRCVPISNHLYFYWYRQILGQKVEFLVSFYNNEISEKSEIFDDQFSVERPDGSNFTLKIRSTKLEDSAMYFCASFQGLEAFFGQGTRLTVV.

This chain joins TRBV9 and TRBJ2-1; TRBD1 matches 8 bases. CDR1 and CDR2 from the germline V gene are SGDLS and YYNGEE. The CDR3 is 16 amino acids. The V segment lost 0 bases and the J segment 5 bases; nucleotides outside the gene matches: 7. CDR3 protein: CASSVVMQGADNEQFF. CDR3 sequence (DNA): TGTGCCAGCAGCGTAGTAATGCAGGGGGCGGACAATGAGCAGTTCTTC.

The V call is TRBV10-3, the J call TRBJ1-2, with D perhaps TRBD1 (5 bases). Germline V gene sequence: CDR1 ENHRY, CDR2 SYGVKD. The V and J ends lost 3 bases and 7 bases respectively, with 12 bases between them. The CDR3 consists of 13 residues. CDR3 in amino acids: CAISDREGGGYTF. The CDR3 bases are TGTGCCATCAGTGACAGGGAGGGAGGTGGCTACACCTTC.